The present T cell receptor beta chain was sequenced within a study of blood T cell repertoires in COVID-19. In the study overall: The study drew acute and convalescent COVID-19 samples from the United States, Italy and Spain. The analysed material was cDNA or gDNA that came from T cells, B-cell-depleted T cells, or PBMCs.

The authors' processing: Nucleated cell number was recorded as an estimate derived from reference gene primer amplification. Generated by immunoSEQ multiplex PCR, the TCRdb table keeps only in-frame clones and is missing some. V and J calls and clone size are copied from that table; D and trimming were computed from the DNA. The table has approximately 80,000 clones, roughly 79% seen once. This TCR was recovered from a man at least 80 years old with acute or convalescent COVID-19. Material for sequencing was peripheral blood.

CDR3 sequence: CASSEYNEQFF. The CDR3 nucleotides are TGCGCCAGCAGCGAGTACAATGAGCAGTTCTTC. This sequence joins TRBV5-1 and TRBJ2-1; no clear D gene. Germline CDR1 and CDR2: SGHRS and YFSETQ. Trimming took off 4 bases at V and 4 bases at J, with 3 bases between the two ends. The CDR3 loop spans 11 amino acids. Drawing the rest from reference TRBV5-1 and TRBJ2-1, the complete variable domain is KAGVTQTPRYLIKTRGQQVTLSCSPISGHRSVSWYQQTPGQGLQFLFEYFSETQRNKGNFPGRFSGRQFSNSRSEMNVSTLELGDSALYLCASSEYNEQFFGPGTRLTVL.